Listed here are 30 T cell receptor beta chains from one sample, sequenced in a study of beta chain features in type 1 diabetes (dated by TCRdb to 2016 to 2019). Library method: the immunoSEQ multiplex PCR assay. All of the isolated RNA was reverse transcribed with the High Capacity cDNA Reverse Transcription Kit, so expressed TCRB transcripts were sequenced. TCRdb mirrors the immuneACCESS table, restricted to in-frame sequences. Some clones are absent from its copies; in checked studies, under half trace to an unresolved V gene, and the reason for the others is unknown. Counted in this sample were some 44,000 clones; roughly half of them appeared once. The ten top clones hold over 2% of the sample. Sequenced input: Tregs from blood. The cell subset or site label of this sample denotes: regulatory CD4+ T cells. Every receptor here comes from a woman in her late teens or twenties in good health.

CDR3 DNA sequence: TGTGCCATCAGTGAGGACGGAGAAAACTGGGGCTACACCTTC. Protein product: CAISEDGENWGYTF. This rearrangement joins TRBV10-3 to TRBJ1-2; the D is unclear. The CDR3 runs 14 residues. V was cut by 2 bases and J by 8 bases, with 15 bases left in between. Per the germline V gene, CDR1 is ENHRY and CDR2 is SYGVKD.

The chain is built from TRBV5-4 and TRBJ2-1, with D possibly being TRBD2 (7 bases). Germline V gives CDR1 SGHNT, CDR2 YYREEE (reference sequence). Trimming shortened V by 4 bases and J by 3 bases, and 23 bases separated the two germline ends. There are 18 residues in the CDR3. The CDR3 here is CASSPGVGGAPRYNEQFF. In DNA form, the CDR3 reads TGTGCCAGCAGCCCGGGGGTGGGGGGGGCTCCACGCTACAATGAGCAGTTCTTC.

J is TRBJ2-4 and V is TRBV2; a possible D gene is TRBD2 (6 bases). In germline, CDR1 is SNHLY, CDR2 FYNNEI. CDR3 length equals 16 residues. The V and J ends lost 7 bases and 2 bases respectively, with 18 bases between them. The CDR3 protein is CASKRAGRLSKNIQYF. The DNA for the CDR3 is TGTGCCAGCAAAAGGGCGGGGAGGCTATCCAAAAACATTCAGTACTTC.

The chain uses TRBV7-2 and TRBJ1-3; possibly TRBD1 for D (5 bases). The V end was cut by 5 bases, the J end by 3 bases, with 14 bases between. This CDR3 is built from 15 residues. The germline V gene has CDR1 SGHTA and CDR2 FQGNSA. The CDR3 DNA is TGTGCCAGCAGCGTGGACACCACCCTTGGAAACACCATATATTTT. It codes for CASSVDTTLGNTIYF.

This clone was observed a few times. The V call is TRBV5-1, the J call TRBJ1-4; D might be TRBD1 (6 bases). Germline values: CDR1 SGHRS, CDR2 YFSETQ. Trimming removed 4 bases at V and 7 bases at J, with 14 bases between. CDR3 length: 14 amino acids. CDR3 nucleotides: TGCGCCAGCAGCCCTCAGGGGCGGGTTGAAAAACTGTTTTTT. Translating gives CASSPQGRVEKLFF.

This chain joins TRBV2 and TRBJ2-7, with D perhaps matching TRBD1 (5 bases). The germline gives CDR1 SNHLY, CDR2 FYNNEI. Trimming removed 2 bases at V and 5 bases at J, with 13 bases between. This CDR3 spans 14 amino acids. Here the CDR3 DNA reads TGTGCCAGCAGTGAAATTGTGGGGCCCAACGAGCAGTACTTC. The encoded protein is CASSEIVGPNEQYF.

This clone was seen more than once but under ten times. This chain links TRBV7-8 with TRBJ2-3; 12 bases fit TRBD2. The CDR3 sequence is 16 residues long. In germline, CDR1 is SGHVS, CDR2 FQNEAQ. Trimming cost V 5 bases and J 5 bases; bases outside gene matches: 8. DNA for the CDR3: TGTGCCAGCAGCGTCCTAGCGGGAGGGCAAGTAGATACGCAGTATTTT. Residues: CASSVLAGGQVDTQYF.

V gene TRBV27 combines with J gene TRBJ2-7; TRBD2 matches at 16 bases. CDR3 length: 18 residues. Germline CDR1 is MNHEY and CDR2 is SMNVEV (reference sequence). Trimming at V came to 4 bases and at J to 0 bases, leaving 6 bases not matched to a gene. CDR3 protein: CASSSGLAGGRSSYEQYF. The CDR3, as DNA: TGTGCCAGCAGTTCGGGACTAGCGGGAGGGCGAAGCTCCTACGAGCAGTACTTC.

This chain joins TRBV6-1 and TRBJ1-5; a weak D match, TRBD1 (5 bases). Germline V gene sequence: CDR1 MNHNS, CDR2 SASEGT. The ends were cut back, 7 bases at V and 6 bases at J, with 19 bases in the middle. This CDR3 region has 15 residues. CDR3 region: CASTAGNILIQPQHF. CDR3 nucleotides: TGTGCCAGCACGGCAGGGAACATACTTATTCAGCCCCAGCATTTT.

The rearrangement links TRBV11-2 to TRBJ2-3; the D is unclear. The CDR3 loop spans 16 amino acids. V lost 5 bases and J lost 4, with 19 bases in between. Germline V gives CDR1 SGHAT, CDR2 FQNNGV. The CDR3 DNA is TGTGCCAGCAGCCCCGTAGCTCTGGCCGTCGCAGATACGCAGTATTTT. This codes for CASSPVALAVADTQYF.

The chain joins TRBV6-5 to TRBJ2-5, with TRBD1 matching 9 bases. Germline V CDR1 and CDR2: MNHEY, SVGAGI. Germline trimming cut 5 bases from V and 2 bases from J; bases unmatched to any gene: 3. CDR3 length equals 14 residues. The CDR3 spells CASSAGTGQETQYF. CDR3 bases: TGTGCCAGCAGTGCCGGGACAGGGCAAGAGACCCAGTACTTC.

The chain recombines TRBV18 with TRBJ1-1, with 12 bases fitting TRBD1. V was clipped by 1 base and J by 1 base; unmatched bases: 13. Germline CDR1 KGHSH, CDR2 LQKENI. This CDR3 contains 20 residues. CDR3 nucleotides: TGTGCCAGCTCACCACAGTTGGGACAGGGGGCGTCCTTTGGGAACACTGAAGCTTTCTTT. Translation: CASSPQLGQGASFGNTEAFF.

This clone was counted once. CDR3 nucleotide sequence: TGTGCCAGTAGTATAAACGGGAGGTCCTCAGTCACAGATACGCAGTATTTT. This encodes CASSINGRSSVTDTQYF. This chain links TRBV19 with TRBJ2-3; TRBD2 matches at 7 bases. The germline V gene has CDR1 LNHDA and CDR2 SQIVND (reference sequence). The CDR3 is made up of 17 amino acids. V shed 2 bases, J shed 2 bases, and the junction held 10 bases outside the gene matches. The full variable domain, completed using reference TRBV19 and TRBJ2-3, is DGGITQSPKYLFRKEGQNVTLSCEQNLNHDAMYWYRQDPGQGLRLIYYSQIVNDFQKGDIAEGYSVSREKKESFPLTVTSAQKNPTAFYLCASSINGRSSVTDTQYFGPGTRLTVL.

The rearrangement links TRBV2 to TRBJ2-2, with D possibly matching TRBD2 (6 bases). Germline loops: CDR1 SNHLY, CDR2 FYNNEI. CDR3 length equals 13 residues. Written as DNA, the CDR3 is TGTGCGAGTGGGAGGCAGAACACCGGGGAGCTGTTTTTT. This codes for CASGRQNTGELFF.

The V gene is TRBV5-6, the J gene TRBJ2-1, with TRBD1 as a possible D gene (5 bases). The V end lost 6 bases, the J end lost 7 bases, and 17 bases lay between the germline ends. The CDR3 sequence is 14 residues long. Germline-derived CDR1 and CDR2 are SGHDT and YYEEEE. The CDR3 loop is CASIRTGPLNEQFF. CDR3 in DNA: TGTGCCAGCATCCGAACAGGACCACTGAATGAGCAGTTCTTC.

The chain carries TRBV18 and TRBJ2-1; the D gene is possibly TRBD2 (6 bases). This CDR3 is built from 12 residues. V was clipped by 3 bases and J by 16 bases, with 16 bases between them. Germline V gene data show CDR1 as KGHSH and CDR2 as LQKENI. CDR3 residues: CASSPGTVLAFF. The CDR3 region has the DNA TGTGCCAGCTCACCGGGGACTGTGCTCGCTTTCTTC.

This clone was picked up a small number of times. The chain employs TRBV30 and TRBJ2-3; 10 nucleotides match TRBD1. The V gene's germline CDR1 is GTSNPN and CDR2 SVGIG (reference sequence). CDR3 size: 12 residues. V shed 0 bases and J 10 bases; nucleotides not matched to a gene: 1. The CDR3 DNA follows: TGTGCCTGGAGTGTCGGGACAGGGGCGCAGTATTTT. This translates into CAWSVGTGAQYF. Using reference TRBV30 and TRBJ2-3 for the parts outside the CDR3, the full variable domain is SQTIHQWPATLVQPVGSPLSLECTVEGTSNPNLYWYRQAAGRGLQLLFYSVGIGQISSEVPQNLSASRPQDRQFILSSKKLLLSDSGFYLCAWSVGTGAQYFGPGTRLTVL.

This sequence joins TRBV28 and TRBJ2-6; D may be TRBD2 (5 bases). This CDR3 region has 16 residues. V shed 4 bases and J shed 2 bases, with 12 bases lying between them. Germline loops: CDR1 MDHEN, CDR2 SYDVKM. CDR3 bases: TGTGCCAGCAGTTATGCGGGCGTCACTGGGGCCAACGTCCTGACTTTC. Translating gives CASSYAGVTGANVLTF. Together with reference TRBV28 and TRBJ2-6, the CDR3 gives the full variable domain: DVKVTQSSRYLVKRTGEKVFLECVQDMDHENMFWYRQDPGLGLRLIYFSYDVKMKEKGDIPEGYSVSREKKERFSLILESASTNQTSMYLCASSYAGVTGANVLTFGAGSRLTVL.

The J gene is TRBJ2-2, the V gene TRBV4-2, with 7 bases fitting TRBD2. J lost 4 bases, V lost 1 base, and 9 bases had no gene match. CDR1 is LGHNA, CDR2 YNFKEQ, per germline. The CDR3 is 17 amino acids. Here the CDR3 reads CASSQVGTTTRTGELFF. CDR3 sequence (DNA): TGTGCCAGCAGCCAAGTGGGGACTACCACACGCACCGGGGAGCTGTTTTTT.

J is TRBJ1-2 and V is TRBV29-1; TRBD1 aligns across 7 bases. This CDR3 is built from 13 residues. From germline, CDR1 is SQVTM and CDR2 ANQGSEA. Trimming cost V 7 bases and J 3 bases; bases outside gene matches: 8. The DNA of the CDR3 is TGCAGCGCCCGAGGGACAGTCGACTATGGCTACACCTTC. This codes for CSARGTVDYGYTF. The whole variable domain, remainder taken from reference TRBV29-1 and TRBJ1-2, is SAVISQKPSRDICQRGTSLTIQCQVDSQVTMMFWYRQQPGQSLTLIATANQGSEATYESGFVIDKFPISRPNLTFSTLTVSNMSPEDSSIYLCSARGTVDYGYTFGSGTRLTVV.

The chain carries TRBV6-1 and TRBJ2-7; TRBD1 might be the D (5 bases). Germline assignment: CDR1 MNHNS and CDR2 SASEGT. The length of the CDR3 is 12 residues. The V and J ends lost 2 bases and 3 bases respectively, with 5 bases between them. This CDR3 is CASSERGYEQYF. As DNA, the CDR3 is TGTGCCAGCAGTGAAAGGGGCTACGAGCAGTACTTC.

This chain joins TRBV28 and TRBJ1-1; D not certain. This CDR3 has 17 residues. The ends were cut back, 3 bases at V and 0 bases at J, with 17 bases in the middle. The germline CDR1 and CDR2 sequences are MDHEN and SYDVKM. Here the CDR3 reads CASSFLGDYWMNTEAFF. The CDR3 DNA reads TGTGCCAGCAGTTTTTTGGGCGATTATTGGATGAACACTGAAGCTTTCTTT. The whole variable domain, filled in from reference TRBV28 and TRBJ1-1, reads DVKVTQSSRYLVKRTGEKVFLECVQDMDHENMFWYRQDPGLGLRLIYFSYDVKMKEKGDIPEGYSVSREKKERFSLILESASTNQTSMYLCASSFLGDYWMNTEAFFGQGTRLTVV.

This chain connects TRBV2 to TRBJ2-5; TRBD1 matches at 10 bases. There are 14 residues in the CDR3. Unmatched junction bases numbered 7, after V lost 6 bases and J lost 6 bases. Germline V gives CDR1 SNHLY, CDR2 FYNNEI. CDR3 loop: CASSFGQGGQTQYF. The DNA for the CDR3 is TGTGCCAGCAGCTTTGGACAGGGGGGGCAGACCCAGTACTTC.

The chain links TRBV19 to TRBJ1-2; D ambiguous. Trimming left V 5 bases short and J 0 bases short, with 10 bases between. Germline lookup yields CDR1 LNHDA and CDR2 SQIVND (reference sequence). CDR3 size: 14 residues. CDR3 DNA sequence: TGTGCCAGTAGTCCGCGAACTTCTAACTATGGCTACACCTTC. Translating it yields CASSPRTSNYGYTF. Full variable domain (outside the CDR3, taken from reference TRBV19 and TRBJ1-2): DGGITQSPKYLFRKEGQNVTLSCEQNLNHDAMYWYRQDPGQGLRLIYYSQIVNDFQKGDIAEGYSVSREKKESFPLTVTSAQKNPTAFYLCASSPRTSNYGYTFGSGTRLTVV.

This clone was detected only a few times. The V and J genes are TRBV14 and TRBJ2-7; 10 bases are a match to TRBD2. J was trimmed by 3 bases and V by 2 bases; bases with no gene match: 1. The V gene's germline CDR1 is SGHDN and CDR2 FVKESK. This CDR3 comprises 14 residues. The CDR3 DNA reads as TGTGCCAGCAGCCAACTAGCGGGAGTCTACGAGCAGTACTTC. Its protein is CASSQLAGVYEQYF.

The chain employs TRBV10-3 and TRBJ1-5; 8 nucleotides line up with TRBD1. After removal of 4 bases from V and 7 bases from J, the junction contained 6 bases not matched to a gene. Per the germline V gene, CDR1 is ENHRY and CDR2 is SYGVKD. The CDR3 covers 14 residues. The CDR3, as DNA: TGTGCCATCAGTGGGACAGGGCGGGAGCAGCCCCAGCATTTT. Its protein is CAISGTGREQPQHF.

With regard to this clone: Other DNA sequences within the sample encode an identical CDR3. This chain uses TRBV5-1 with TRBJ2-3; the match to TRBD2 covers 13 bases. The CDR3 has 16 residues. Germline V lookup: CDR1 SGHRS, CDR2 YFSETQ. Trimming took 3 bases from V and 3 from J; bases not matched to a gene: 4. CDR3 protein: CASSSGLAGSTDTQYF. In DNA form, the CDR3 reads TGCGCCAGCAGCTCGGGACTAGCGGGATCAACAGATACGCAGTATTTT.

This sequence joins TRBV7-9 and TRBJ1-6; 9 bases map to TRBD1. J was trimmed by 5 bases and V by 1 base; bases with no gene match: 0. Per the germline V gene, CDR1 is SEHNR and CDR2 is FQNEAQ (reference sequence). The CDR3 covers 15 residues. Here the CDR3 reads CASSLGTGDNSPLHF. The DNA for the CDR3 is TGTGCCAGCAGCTTAGGGACAGGGGATAATTCACCCCTCCACTTT.

Worth noting for this clone: At one end, the junction sequence differs from germline, possibly due to a read error. The chain has TRBV30 and TRBJ2-7; the D gene is possibly TRBD1 (6 bases). This CDR3 is built from 12 residues. Germline V lookup: CDR1 GTSNPN, CDR2 SVGIG (reference sequence). CDR3 sequence: CARSDQGYEQYF. In nucleotides, the CDR3 is TGTGCCCGGAGTGACCAGGGGTACGAGCAGTACTTC.

The V gene is TRBV7-9, the J gene TRBJ2-1, with 9 bases aligning to TRBD1. The V gene's germline CDR1 is SEHNR and CDR2 FQNEAQ (reference sequence). Trimming removed 8 bases from V and 5 bases from J; junction bases left unmatched: 7. The CDR3 totals 14 residues. The CDR3 region is CASPGTGFDNEQFF. The CDR3 nucleotides read TGTGCCAGCCCAGGGACAGGGTTTGACAATGAGCAGTTCTTC. Complete variable domain (other parts from reference TRBV7-9 and TRBJ2-1): DTGVSQNPRHKITKRGQNVTFRCDPISEHNRLYWYRQTLGQGPEFLTYFQNEAQLEKSRLLSDRFSAERPKGSFSTLEIQRTEQGDSAMYLCASPGTGFDNEQFFGPGTRLTVL.